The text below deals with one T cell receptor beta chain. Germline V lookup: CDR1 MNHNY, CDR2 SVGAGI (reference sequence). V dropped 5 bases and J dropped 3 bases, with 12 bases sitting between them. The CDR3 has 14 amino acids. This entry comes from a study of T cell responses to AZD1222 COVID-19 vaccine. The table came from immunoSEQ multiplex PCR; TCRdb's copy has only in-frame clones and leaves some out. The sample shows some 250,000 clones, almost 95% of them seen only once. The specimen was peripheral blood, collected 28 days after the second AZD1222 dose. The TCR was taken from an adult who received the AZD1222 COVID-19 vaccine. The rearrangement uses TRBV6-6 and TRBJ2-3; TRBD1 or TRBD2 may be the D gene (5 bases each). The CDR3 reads CASSRRGGTDTQYF. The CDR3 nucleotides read TGTGCCAGCAGTCGACGTGGGGGAACAGATACGCAGTATTTT.